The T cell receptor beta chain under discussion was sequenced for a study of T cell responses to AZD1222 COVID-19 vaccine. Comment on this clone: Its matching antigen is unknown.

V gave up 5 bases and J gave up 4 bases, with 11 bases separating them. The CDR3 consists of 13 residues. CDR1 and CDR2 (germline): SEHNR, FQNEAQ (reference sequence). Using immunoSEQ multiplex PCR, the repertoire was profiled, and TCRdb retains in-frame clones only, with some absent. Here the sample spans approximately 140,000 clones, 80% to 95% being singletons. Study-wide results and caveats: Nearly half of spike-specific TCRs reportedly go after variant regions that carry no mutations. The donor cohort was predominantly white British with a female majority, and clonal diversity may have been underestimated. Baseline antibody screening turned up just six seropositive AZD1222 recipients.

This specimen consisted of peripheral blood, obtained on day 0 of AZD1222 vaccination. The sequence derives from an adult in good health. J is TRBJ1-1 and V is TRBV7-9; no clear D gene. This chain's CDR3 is CASSGQSGTEAFF. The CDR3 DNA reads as TGTGCCAGCAGCGGGCAGTCTGGCACTGAAGCTTTCTTT.